These 22 T cell receptor beta chains came from one sample sequenced in a study of OX40 agonist ivuxolimab in advanced cancers. Measured with immunoSEQ multiplex PCR; TCRdb has only the in-frame clones, and not every one. The data contain some 98,000 clones, about 92% of them singletons. The sequences come from CD4+ or CD8+ T cells sorted from blood, collected in a trial of the OX40 agonist ivuxolimab. These TCRs come from an adult with an advanced solid tumor such as melanoma, head and neck, liver or kidney cancer.

The chain carries TRBV19 and TRBJ2-7, with D perhaps given as TRBD1 or TRBD2 (5 bases each). The CDR3 spans 13 residues. Germline CDR1 reads LNHDA; CDR2 reads SQIVND (reference sequence). Trimming left V 8 bases short and J 9 bases short, with 20 bases between. Written as DNA, the CDR3 is TGTGCCAGTGGCAGCAGGGCTCAGGCGGGGCAGTACTTC. The encoded protein is CASGSRAQAGQYF.

The chain joins TRBV6-5 to TRBJ2-2; D not resolved. V lost 6 bases to trimming and J lost 1 base, with 12 bases between them. This CDR3 spans 15 amino acids. CDR1 and CDR2 (germline): MNHEY, SVGAGI. The CDR3 bases are TGTGCCAGCAGCCGTGCCGGGTTGAACACCGGGGAGCTGTTTTTT. It is translated as CASSRAGLNTGELFF.

The CDR3 spells CASSLTAGGSTDTQYF. The CDR3 DNA sequence: TGTGCCAGCAGCTTAACTGCGGGGGGAAGCACAGATACGCAGTATTTT. J is TRBJ2-3 and V is TRBV7-3, with 8 bases identical to TRBD2. Germline-derived CDR1 and CDR2 are SGHTA and FQGTGA. The CDR3 runs to 16 residues. The V gene end was trimmed by 0 bases and the J gene end by 0 bases; junction bases not matched to a gene: 2.

The chain recombines TRBV28 with TRBJ1-1; D is unresolved. V dropped 1 base and J dropped 2 bases, with 8 bases sitting between them. This CDR3 is built from 14 residues. The germline gives CDR1 MDHEN, CDR2 SYDVKM. The CDR3 region is CASSLLVLNTEAFF. CDR3 bases: TGTGCCAGCAGTTTATTAGTCTTAAACACTGAAGCTTTCTTT.

The chain recombines TRBV19 with TRBJ1-5, with a tentative D call TRBD1 (5 bases). V dropped 5 bases and J dropped 4 bases, with 12 bases sitting between them. Germline V lookup: CDR1 LNHDA, CDR2 SQIVND (reference sequence). This CDR3 is 14 amino acids long. The CDR3 loop is CASSWFGGNQPQHF. CDR3 nucleotide sequence: TGTGCCAGTAGTTGGTTTGGGGGAAATCAGCCCCAGCATTTT.

J is TRBJ2-1 and V is TRBV5-1; 12 nucleotides line up with TRBD2. The CDR3 is 14 residues long. CDR1 SGHRS and CDR2 YFSETQ come from the germline V gene. Germline trimming cut 7 bases from V and 5 bases from J; bases unmatched to any gene: 4. The CDR3 spells CASETSGGNNEQFF. CDR3 sequence (DNA): TGCGCCAGCGAGACTAGCGGGGGAAACAATGAGCAGTTCTTC.

The gene calls are TRBV6-5 and TRBJ2-7; D ambiguous. This CDR3 is 14 amino acids long. The germline V gene encodes CDR1 MNHEY and CDR2 SVGAGI. With 5 bases removed from V and 3 bases from J, the gap between germline ends came to 14 bases. The CDR3 nucleotides read TGTGCCAGCAGTAAAACCGGGTCATTCTACGAGCAGTACTTC. This gives the protein CASSKTGSFYEQYF.

V usage is TRBV6-5 and J usage is TRBJ2-1; D not certain. The CDR3 loop spans 14 amino acids. V was clipped by 7 bases and J by 9 bases, with 19 bases between them. CDR1 and CDR2 (germline): MNHEY, SVGAGI. CDR3 residues: CASKVLISGSEQFF. Written as DNA, the CDR3 is TGTGCCAGCAAGGTCCTCATCTCGGGTAGTGAGCAGTTCTTC.

The chain uses TRBV9 and TRBJ2-3; unclear D gene. Germline CDR1 and CDR2: SGDLS and YYNGEE. This CDR3 spans 14 amino acids. V shed 4 bases and J shed 0 bases, with 9 bases lying between them. The CDR3 protein is CASSLEPSTDTQYF. CDR3 in DNA: TGTGCCAGCAGCCTGGAACCGAGCACAGATACGCAGTATTTT.

The chain recombines TRBV7-2 with TRBJ2-3; 7 bases match TRBD1. Germline CDR1 reads SGHTA; CDR2 reads FQGNSA. The junction had 5 bases not matched to a gene; V was cut back by 5 bases and J by 0 bases. This CDR3 spans 15 amino acids. The chain's CDR3 is CASSQQQGSTDTQYF. The CDR3 bases are TGTGCCAGCAGCCAACAACAGGGGAGCACAGATACGCAGTATTTT.

The chain employs TRBV7-6 and TRBJ1-1, with no clear D. Germline V gene data show CDR1 as SGHVS and CDR2 as FNYEAQ. The CDR3 sequence is 14 residues long. V lost 1 base to trimming and J lost 4 bases, with 10 bases between them. The CDR3 nucleotides read TGTGCCAGCAGCTTAGTGGAGGATTCCACTGAAGCTTTCTTT. Translated, it gives CASSLVEDSTEAFF.

The rearrangement joins TRBV10-3 to TRBJ1-1; no definite D call. CDR1 ENHRY and CDR2 SYGVKD come from the germline V gene. The CDR3 spans 12 residues. V lost 5 bases, J lost 5 bases, and 9 bases lay in between. The CDR3 protein is CAISNTETEAFF. The CDR3 DNA reads as TGTGCCATCAGTAATACAGAGACTGAAGCTTTCTTT.

The chain couples TRBV5-6 to TRBJ2-7; D is perhaps TRBD2 (6 bases). The V and J ends lost 0 bases and 2 bases respectively, with 9 bases between them. Germline V gives CDR1 SGHDT, CDR2 YYEEEE. This CDR3 region has 14 residues. CDR3 in DNA: TGTGCCAGCAGCTTGGCGGGGGAGACCTACGAGCAGTACGTC. Encoded protein: CASSLAGETYEQYV.

The chain links TRBV30 to TRBJ1-4; a weak D match, TRBD1 (5 bases). Per germline, CDR1 GTSNPN and CDR2 SVGIG (reference sequence). The CDR3 has 14 residues. V lost 4 bases to trimming and J lost 4 bases, with 13 bases between them. The CDR3 coding sequence is TGTGCCTGGACCGTGGGGGGAAATAATGAAAAACTGTTTTTT. Translated: CAWTVGGNNEKLFF.

V usage is TRBV6-1 and J usage is TRBJ1-5, with 7 nucleotides matching TRBD1. The CDR3 consists of 14 residues. Germline V gene lookup returns CDR1 MNHNS and CDR2 SASEGT. Losses at the gene ends were 4 bases for V and 5 bases for J; bases not matched to a gene: 5. CDR3 sequence (DNA): TGTGCCAGCAGTGGACAGGGAAGTTATCAGCCCCAGCATTTT. It codes for CASSGQGSYQPQHF.

The J gene is TRBJ1-5, the V gene TRBV29-1, with D tentatively TRBD1 (6 bases). This CDR3 is built from 15 residues. Trimming stripped 8 bases from V and 3 bases from J, with 20 bases between. Germline CDR1 reads SQVTM; CDR2 reads ANQGSEA. CDR3 sequence: CSPGSPDSHNQPQHF. The DNA of the CDR3 is TGCAGCCCCGGAAGTCCGGACAGTCACAATCAGCCCCAGCATTTT.

The gene calls are TRBV9 and TRBJ2-7, with D possibly matching TRBD1 (6 bases). This CDR3 comprises 15 residues. CDR1 is SGDLS and CDR2 is YYNGEE in the germline V gene. V was cut by 1 base and J by 5 bases, with 16 bases left in between. The CDR3 spells CASSVSPGQIHEQYF. In DNA form, the CDR3 reads TGTGCCAGCAGCGTATCCCCGGGACAAATCCACGAGCAGTACTTC. Full variable domain (missing parts from reference TRBV9 and TRBJ2-7): DSGVTQTPKHLITATGQRVTLRCSPRSGDLSVYWYQQSLDQGLQFLIQYYNGEERAKGNILERFSAQQFPDLHSELNLSSLELGDSALYFCASSVSPGQIHEQYFGPGTRLTVT.

Concerning this clone itself: Distinct nucleotide sequences in the sample also encode this CDR3. This rearrangement joins TRBV7-2 to TRBJ2-2; no definite D call. CDR1 and CDR2 (germline): SGHTA, FQGNSA. There are 13 residues in the CDR3. Trimming stripped 0 bases from V and 5 bases from J, with 4 bases between. CDR3 sequence: CASSLAGTGELFF. The CDR3 DNA reads TGTGCCAGCAGCTTAGCGGGGACCGGGGAGCTGTTTTTT.

V and J are TRBV6-5 and TRBJ2-7; D may be TRBD2 (6 bases). The germline V and J ends were trimmed by 5 bases and 2 bases, with 13 bases remaining between them. The CDR3 loop spans 14 amino acids. The germline CDR1 and CDR2 sequences are MNHEY and SVGAGI. CDR3 residues: CASSPGTPTYEQYF. Here the CDR3 DNA reads TGTGCCAGCAGTCCAGGGACTCCTACCTACGAGCAGTACTTC.

This chain links TRBV30 with TRBJ2-6, with 15 bases aligning to TRBD2. J was trimmed by 5 bases and V by 8 bases; bases with no gene match: 10. Germline CDR1 GTSNPN, CDR2 SVGIG (reference sequence). The CDR3 runs to 17 residues. CDR3 nucleotide sequence: TGTGCCACCCGGACTAGCGGGGGGGGTGGAAGGGCCAACGTCCTGACTTTC. Protein: CATRTSGGGGRANVLTF. The whole variable domain, remainder taken from reference TRBV30 and TRBJ2-6, is SQTIHQWPATLVQPVGSPLSLECTVEGTSNPNLYWYRQAAGRGLQLLFYSVGIGQISSEVPQNLSASRPQDRQFILSSKKLLLSDSGFYLCATRTSGGGGRANVLTFGAGSRLTVL.

The rearrangement uses TRBV11-1 and TRBJ2-1, with 15 bases matching TRBD2. Trimming cost V 5 bases and J 6 bases; bases outside gene matches: 8. Germline lookup yields CDR1 SGHAT and CDR2 FQDESV (reference sequence). The CDR3 has 17 residues. This chain's CDR3 is CASSPRTSGGGFNEQFF. The CDR3 DNA reads TGTGCCAGCAGCCCGAGGACTAGCGGGGGGGGATTCAATGAGCAGTTCTTC.

V gene TRBV6-5 combines with J gene TRBJ1-5, with a weak D call TRBD1 (6 bases). The V gene's germline CDR1 is MNHEY and CDR2 SVGAGI. CDR3 length equals 13 residues. Trimming stripped 4 bases from V and 9 bases from J, with 13 bases between. The CDR3 region has the DNA TGTGCCAGCAGTTTCGTACAGGGTGGGCCCCAGCATTTT. Protein sequence: CASSFVQGGPQHF.